These 14 T cell receptor beta chains came from one sample sequenced in a study of shared T cell receptors in the human thymus. Only in-frame clones appear in the TCRdb table, and some are missing; sequencing was by immunoSEQ multiplex PCR. This sample has roughly 500,000 clones, with more than 75% found just once. Separately, the same data were catalogued under a study of human thymus T cells.

Sequenced material: thymocytes. Receptor source: a boy under two years old with a congenital heart defect.

This clone has just a few counts. This chain uses TRBV14 with TRBJ2-7, with a tentative D call TRBD2 (6 bases). The CDR3 has 15 residues. Per the germline V gene, CDR1 is SGHDN and CDR2 is FVKESK. Trimming removed 4 bases at V and 6 bases at J, with 19 bases between. The CDR3 bases are TGTGCCAGCAGCCCCTGGTACGGGCCGACTAGCGAGCAGTACTTC. Translation: CASSPWYGPTSEQYF.

The genes are TRBV4-1 and TRBJ2-7, with 11 nucleotides matching TRBD2. V trimming: 4 bases; J trimming: 3 bases; junction bases outside the gene matches: 5. The CDR3 consists of 15 residues. Germline V lookup: CDR1 MGHRA, CDR2 YSYEKL. The CDR3 nucleotides are TGCGCCAGCAGCCGCAGACTAGCGGGATGCTACGAGCAGTACTTC. Translation gives CASSRRLAGCYEQYF.

The genes are TRBV4-1 and TRBJ2-1; D perhaps matches TRBD1 (6 bases). V was cut by 4 bases and J by 7 bases, with 8 bases left in between. The CDR3 sequence is 12 residues long. Looked up from germline, CDR1 is MGHRA and CDR2 is YSYEKL. The CDR3 region is CASSPTGNEQFF. CDR3 nucleotide sequence: TGCGCCAGCAGCCCAACAGGGAATGAGCAGTTCTTC.

The rearrangement joins TRBV4-1 to TRBJ1-5; 7 bases are shared with TRBD1. With 1 base clipped from V and 0 bases from J, the junction kept 6 bases outside the gene matches. CDR3 length: 17 amino acids. Germline values: CDR1 MGHRA, CDR2 YSYEKL. The DNA of the CDR3 is TGCGCCAGCAGCCAAGGGGGACAGAGGGGTAGCAATCAGCCCCAGCATTTT. As protein: CASSQGGQRGSNQPQHF.

The rearrangement links TRBV9 to TRBJ1-1; D is perhaps TRBD1 (5 bases). The CDR3 is 15 amino acids. Per the germline V gene, CDR1 is SGDLS and CDR2 is YYNGEE. Trimming removed 3 bases from V and 1 base from J, with 13 bases in between. The CDR3 bases are TGTGCCAGCAGCGCCCGAGGAGGGACGAACACTGAAGCTTTCTTT. Its translation is CASSARGGTNTEAFF. Drawing the rest from reference TRBV9 and TRBJ1-1, the complete variable domain is DSGVTQTPKHLITATGQRVTLRCSPRSGDLSVYWYQQSLDQGLQFLIQYYNGEERAKGNILERFSAQQFPDLHSELNLSSLELGDSALYFCASSARGGTNTEAFFGQGTRLTVV.

The V gene is TRBV7-2, the J gene TRBJ1-2; D unresolved. This CDR3 comprises 14 residues. The germline V gene has CDR1 SGHTA and CDR2 FQGNSA. Trimming left V 1 base short and J 0 bases short, with 6 bases between. The CDR3 nucleotides read TGTGCCAGCAGCTTAGGGCCGACTAACTATGGCTACACCTTC. Translating it yields CASSLGPTNYGYTF.

This clone was observed a single time. CDR3 in amino acids: CASSLQKSAGTYDNEQFF. Here the CDR3 DNA reads TGTGCCAGCAGCCTACAGAAATCCGCCGGGACTTATGACAATGAGCAGTTCTTC. The chain joins TRBV7-9 to TRBJ2-1, with D tentatively TRBD2 (6 bases). The CDR3 has 18 amino acids. Trimming removed 5 bases at V and 5 bases at J, with 25 bases between. Germline assignment: CDR1 SEHNR and CDR2 FQNEAQ (reference sequence). Filled out from reference TRBV7-9 and TRBJ2-1, the complete variable domain reads DTGVSQNPRHKITKRGQNVTFRCDPISEHNRLYWYRQTLGQGPEFLTYFQNEAQLEKSRLLSDRFSAERPKGSFSTLEIQRTEQGDSAMYLCASSLQKSAGTYDNEQFFGPGTRLTVL.

This chain connects TRBV29-1 to TRBJ1-3, with 7 positions matching TRBD1. CDR3 length equals 15 residues. Germline CDR1 SQVTM, CDR2 ANQGSEA. With 0 bases clipped from V and 4 bases from J, the junction kept 6 bases outside the gene matches. CDR3: CSVEEEGAHGNTIYF. The DNA for the CDR3 is TGCAGCGTTGAAGAGGAGGGGGCGCACGGAAACACCATATATTTT.

This clone was picked up a small number of times. This rearrangement joins TRBV5-5 to TRBJ2-1, with D perhaps TRBD2 (5 bases). CDR1 is SGHKS and CDR2 is YYEKEE in the germline V gene (reference sequence). V was trimmed by 6 bases and J by 10 bases, leaving 17 bases between them. This CDR3 is 13 amino acids long. CDR3 DNA: TGTGCCAGCACTGGGTTGTTAACGGGAGAGCAGTTCTTC. Translated, it gives CASTGLLTGEQFF.

CDR3 in DNA: TGTGCCAGCAGCCAAGAACGGACAGGGGGAAGGTTCGAGCAGTACTTC. Its translation: CASSQERTGGRFEQYF. This chain joins TRBV14 and TRBJ2-7; 10 bases match TRBD1. Trimming cost V 0 bases and J 6 bases; bases outside gene matches: 8. CDR3 length: 16 amino acids. Germline V CDR1 and CDR2: SGHDN, FVKESK. The whole variable domain, remainder taken from reference TRBV14 and TRBJ2-7, is EAGVTQFPSHSVIEKGQTVTLRCDPISGHDNLYWYRRVMGKEIKFLLHFVKESKQDESGMPNNRFLAERTGGTYSTLKVQPAELEDSGVYFCASSQERTGGRFEQYFGPGTRLTVT.

The sample holds a few counts of this clone. The chain joins TRBV11-1 to TRBJ2-1; D is unclear. Germline loops: CDR1 SGHAT, CDR2 FQDESV (reference sequence). Between the trimmed V and J ends, which lost 5 bases and 5 bases, there was a span of 16 bases. The CDR3 runs to 15 residues. The CDR3 nucleotides are TGTGCCAGCAGCCCCCCAGCGCCAGAAAACAATGAGCAGTTCTTC. It is translated as CASSPPAPENNEQFF.

The genes are TRBV14 and TRBJ1-5; TRBD1 is a possible D gene (5 bases). Germline CDR1 is SGHDN and CDR2 is FVKESK. The CDR3 is 13 residues long. V was cut by 4 bases and J by 5 bases, with 9 bases left in between. This CDR3 reads CASSRTPDQPQHF. Written as DNA, the CDR3 is TGTGCCAGCAGCCGGACACCAGATCAGCCCCAGCATTTT. The full variable domain, rest sourced from reference TRBV14 and TRBJ1-5, is EAGVTQFPSHSVIEKGQTVTLRCDPISGHDNLYWYRRVMGKEIKFLLHFVKESKQDESGMPNNRFLAERTGGTYSTLKVQPAELEDSGVYFCASSRTPDQPQHFGDGTRLSIL.

The chain combines TRBV6-1 with TRBJ2-7; 12 positions agree with TRBD1. The CDR3 runs 14 residues. The V gene end was trimmed by 6 bases and the J gene end by 4 bases; junction bases not matched to a gene: 4. The V gene's germline CDR1 is MNHNS and CDR2 SASEGT. The CDR3 reads CASRPGQGAYEQYF. CDR3 DNA sequence: TGTGCCAGCAGGCCGGGACAGGGGGCGTACGAGCAGTACTTC.

J is TRBJ1-1 and V is TRBV7-2, with unresolved D. The ends were cut back, 2 bases at V and 1 base at J, with 5 bases in the middle. CDR3 size: 13 residues. Germline CDR1 SGHTA, CDR2 FQGNSA. The CDR3 DNA reads TGTGCCAGCAGCTTAAACAGGAACACTGAAGCTTTCTTT. Its translation is CASSLNRNTEAFF. Full variable domain (remainder filled in from reference TRBV7-2 and TRBJ1-1): GAGVSQSPSNKVTEKGKDVELRCDPISGHTALYWYRQSLGQGLEFLIYFQGNSAPDKSGLPSDRFSAERTGGSVSTLTIQRTQQEDSAVYLCASSLNRNTEAFFGQGTRLTVV.